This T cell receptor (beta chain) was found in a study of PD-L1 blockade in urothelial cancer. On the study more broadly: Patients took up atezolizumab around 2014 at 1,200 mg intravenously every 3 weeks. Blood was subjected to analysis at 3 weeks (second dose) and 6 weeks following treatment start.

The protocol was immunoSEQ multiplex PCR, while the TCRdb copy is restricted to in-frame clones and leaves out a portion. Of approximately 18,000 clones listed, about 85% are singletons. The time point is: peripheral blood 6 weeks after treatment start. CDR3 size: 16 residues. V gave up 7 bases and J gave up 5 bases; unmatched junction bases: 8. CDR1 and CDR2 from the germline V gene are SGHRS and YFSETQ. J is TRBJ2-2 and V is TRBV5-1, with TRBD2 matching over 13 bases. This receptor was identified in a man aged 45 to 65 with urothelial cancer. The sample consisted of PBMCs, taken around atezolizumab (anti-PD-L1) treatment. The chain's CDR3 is CASATSGRLGTGELFF. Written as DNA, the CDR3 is TGCGCCAGCGCGACTAGCGGGAGGTTGGGGACCGGGGAGCTGTTTTTT. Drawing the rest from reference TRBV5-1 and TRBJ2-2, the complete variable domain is KAGVTQTPRYLIKTRGQQVTLSCSPISGHRSVSWYQQTPGQGLQFLFEYFSETQRNKGNFPGRFSGRQFSNSRSEMNVSTLELGDSALYLCASATSGRLGTGELFFGEGSRLTVL.